This T cell receptor beta chain appears in the sequencing data of a study of cytotoxic CD8 clonotypes in ibrutinib-treated CLL. Findings and caveats of the study: A rise in clonality was seen at ibrutinib response, and a fall back toward baseline was seen at progression.

Here immunoSEQ multiplex PCR was the method, and the copy in TCRdb shows in-frame clones only, minus some. Among approximately 300,000 clones, roughly 85% were seen once, and the ten largest hold over 5%. This clone appeared once. Its specificity is unknown. Material: PBMCs, obtained before ibrutinib treatment. The receptor comes from a human donor with chronic lymphocytic leukemia.

As DNA, the CDR3 is TGTGCCAGCAGCTTAAGTGCGGGAGTGTACGAGACCCAGTACTTC. This encodes CASSLSAGVYETQYF. The V and J genes are TRBV7-9 and TRBJ2-5; 7 bases match TRBD2. The CDR3 consists of 15 residues. Germline V gives CDR1 SEHNR, CDR2 FQNEAQ (reference sequence). V trimming: 2 bases; J trimming: 5 bases; junction bases outside the gene matches: 8.